Below, 22 T cell receptor beta chains from the same sample are listed, as sequenced in a study of Graves' ophthalmopathy and Graves' hyperthyroidism. Transcripts of RNA were the source for amplifying TCR beta CDR3 regions. Scientists carried out first-round RT-PCR using HTBI primers and then a second-round multiplex PCR. TCRdb re-called the multiplex PCR reads with MiXCR, one entry per CDR3 protein. Of about 220,000 distinct CDR3 sequences in the sample, about 22% are singletons; the top ten hold around 45%. The sequencing input was peripheral blood. The source is a woman aged 45-65 years with Graves' ophthalmopathy.

This clonotype occurred many times. The chain joins TRBV28 to TRBJ1-6; tentatively, D is TRBD1 (6 bases). The CDR3 has 14 amino acids. Germline CDR1 and CDR2: MDHEN and SYDVKM. V lost 4 bases and J lost 19, with 23 bases in between. Here the CDR3 reads CASSSGEPPRSLHF. The DNA of the CDR3 is TGTGCCAGCAGTTCAGGGGAGCCCCCTAGGAGTCTGCACTTT.

J is TRBJ1-1 and V is TRBV5-1, with D perhaps matching TRBD1 (6 bases). This CDR3 region has 12 residues. The germline V gene encodes CDR1 SGHRS and CDR2 YFSETQ. The V and J ends lost 0 bases and 9 bases respectively, with 9 bases between them. The CDR3 DNA reads as TGCGCCAGCAGCTTGGAAGGGGACAAAGCTTTCTTT. It specifies CASSLEGDKAFF.

Ten or more counts support this clonotype. The chain couples TRBV6-1 to TRBJ2-2; D gene uncertain. V lost 8 bases to trimming and J lost 3 bases, with 10 bases between them. The CDR3 sequence is 13 residues long. Germline CDR1 MNHNS, CDR2 SASEGT. The CDR3 region is CASQSDYTGELFF. In DNA form, the CDR3 reads TGTGCCAGCCAAAGCGACTACACCGGGGAGCTGTTTTTT.

J is TRBJ1-1 and V is TRBV30; D is uncertain. V was trimmed by 2 bases and J by 10 bases, leaving 11 bases between them. CDR1 and CDR2 (germline): GTSNPN, SVGIG (reference sequence). The CDR3 has 11 residues. The CDR3 DNA reads TGTGCCTGGAGTTTGCCACTGGGAGCTTTCTTT. This gives the protein CAWSLPLGAFF. Drawing the rest from reference TRBV30 and TRBJ1-1, the complete variable domain is SQTIHQWPATLVQPVGSPLSLECTVEGTSNPNLYWYRQAAGRGLQLLFYSVGIGQISSEVPQNLSASRPQDRQFILSSKKLLLSDSGFYLCAWSLPLGAFFGQGTRLTVV.

This clonotype was seen only a few times. Being one base from a much bigger clone, this may be a read error. This chain uses TRBV6-1 with TRBJ2-2; D not resolved. V was trimmed by 8 bases and J by 2 bases, leaving 3 bases between them. The CDR3 has 11 residues. CDR1 is MNHNS, CDR2 SASEGT, per germline. The CDR3 coding sequence is TGTGCCAGCCTAAACACCGGGGAGCTGTTTTTT. This encodes CASLNTGELFF.

This clonotype was recorded a few times. The chain joins TRBV27 to TRBJ2-7; D is perhaps TRBD2 (5 bases). CDR3 length: 16 amino acids. Germline V gene sequence: CDR1 MNHEY, CDR2 SMNVEV (reference sequence). V was shortened by 6 bases and J by 2 bases, with 20 bases between the two germline ends. CDR3 loop: CASSQDLAGGAYEQYF. Here the CDR3 DNA reads TGTGCCAGCAGCCAAGATCTGGCAGGAGGAGCCTACGAGCAGTACTTC.

This clonotype was observed at least ten times. This chain links TRBV20-1 with TRBJ1-6; TRBD1 agrees at 9 bases. Per germline, CDR1 DFQATT and CDR2 SNEGSKA (reference sequence). Trimming cost V 0 bases and J 5 bases; bases outside gene matches: 8. The CDR3 is 17 residues long. In nucleotides, the CDR3 is TGCAGTGCTAGAGACAGCTTGACAGGGGGAAATAATTCACCCCTCCACTTT. Protein sequence: CSARDSLTGGNNSPLHF.

This clonotype showed up many times. The J gene is TRBJ2-5, the V gene TRBV6-5; the match to TRBD1 covers 9 bases. Germline CDR1 MNHEY, CDR2 SVGAGI. CDR3 length equals 16 residues. After removal of 4 bases from V and 2 bases from J, the junction contained 8 bases not matched to a gene. The CDR3: CASSSGTGSIQETQYF. The CDR3 nucleotides are TGTGCCAGCAGTTCCGGGACAGGGTCGATACAAGAGACCCAGTACTTC.

This clonotype came up once. This sequence joins TRBV6-1 and TRBJ1-6; D ambiguous. Trimming removed 1 base at V and 0 bases at J, with 7 bases between. Germline CDR1 and CDR2: MNHNS and SASEGT. There are 16 residues in the CDR3. The CDR3 loop reads CASSEGGSSYNSPLHF. The DNA for the CDR3 is TGTGCCAGCAGTGAAGGAGGGAGCTCCTATAATTCACCCCTCCACTTT.

This clonotype was found many times. CDR3 region: CASSLWGQSNQPQHF. In DNA form, the CDR3 reads TGTGCCAGCAGCTTATGGGGACAGAGCAATCAGCCCCAGCATTTT. The chain links TRBV7-2 to TRBJ1-5; 7 nucleotides align to TRBD1. J lost 1 base, V lost 2 bases, and 2 bases had no gene match. The CDR3 spans 15 residues. CDR1 SGHTA and CDR2 FQGNSA come from the germline V gene.

The chain is built from TRBV4-1 and TRBJ1-2; D unresolved. The V end was cut by 4 bases, the J end by 8 bases, with 11 bases between. In germline, CDR1 is MGHRA, CDR2 YSYEKL. The CDR3 sequence is 12 residues long. CDR3 loop: CASSLEAGGYTF. The CDR3 coding sequence is TGCGCCAGCAGCCTTGAAGCGGGGGGCTACACCTTC.

There are many counts of this clonotype. The V gene is TRBV12-3 or TRBV12-4, the J gene TRBJ1-5, with D perhaps matching TRBD1 (5 bases). V lost 6 bases and J lost 6, with 15 bases in between. The CDR3 loop spans 14 amino acids. The CDR3 nucleotides read TGTGCCAGCAGGGAGGGGTCTTTAACTCAGCCCCAGCATTTT. This translates into CASREGSLTQPQHF.

In its sample, this clonotype was seen many times. At one boundary the junction diverges from the germline segment, which might be a read error. V gene TRBV12-3 or TRBV12-4 combines with J gene TRBJ2-5; D may be TRBD2 (6 bases). The CDR3 covers 14 residues. The CDR3 protein is CASSSGLHQEAQYF. The CDR3 nucleotides read TGTGCCAGCAGCTCGGGACTCCACCAAGAGGCCCAGTACTTC.

This clonotype appeared many times. V is TRBV5-1 and J is TRBJ1-2; D might be TRBD1 (5 bases). The V end lost 9 bases, the J end lost 2 bases, and 20 bases lay between the germline ends. The V gene's germline CDR1 is SGHRS and CDR2 YFSETQ. The CDR3 has 15 amino acids. The CDR3 nucleotides are TGCGCCACCGCGGAGCGGGGGTTCGGGAACTATGGCTACACCTTC. Protein product: CATAERGFGNYGYTF. Full variable domain (missing parts from reference TRBV5-1 and TRBJ1-2): KAGVTQTPRYLIKTRGQQVTLSCSPISGHRSVSWYQQTPGQGLQFLFEYFSETQRNKGNFPGRFSGRQFSNSRSEMNVSTLELGDSALYLCATAERGFGNYGYTFGSGTRLTVV.

This clonotype was picked up many times. V and J are TRBV7-2 and TRBJ2-7; D remains unclear. The CDR3 totals 13 residues. CDR1 is SGHTA and CDR2 is FQGNSA in the germline V gene. Deletions cut 3 bases from V and 2 bases from J, with 8 bases between. CDR3 region: CASSFFAAYEQYF. In DNA form, the CDR3 reads TGTGCCAGCAGCTTTTTCGCCGCCTACGAGCAGTACTTC.

The genes are TRBV6-5 and TRBJ1-1, with 7 positions matching TRBD1. V shed 3 bases and J 6 bases; nucleotides not matched to a gene: 13. CDR1 is MNHEY and CDR2 is SVGAGI in the germline V gene. CDR3 length equals 16 residues. The CDR3 bases are TGTGCCAGCAGTTATCTGTGGGCCACAGGGGATGCTGAAGCTTTCTTT. It encodes CASSYLWATGDAEAFF.

This rearrangement joins TRBV13 to TRBJ2-2; D remains unclear. Trimming removed 6 bases at V and 6 bases at J, with 14 bases between. Germline lookup yields CDR1 PRHDT and CDR2 FYEKMQ (reference sequence). The CDR3 loop spans 14 amino acids. The CDR3 bases are TGTGCCAGCAGGACCCTTCCGGGCCCCGGGGAGCTGTTTTTT. This sequence encodes CASRTLPGPGELFF.

This clonotype appeared many times. The rearrangement uses TRBV7-2 and TRBJ2-7, with D maybe TRBD2 (7 bases). The CDR3 is 16 amino acids. Germline CDR1 SGHTA, CDR2 FQGNSA. V was cut by 1 base and J by 7 bases, with 20 bases left in between. CDR3 in amino acids: CASSLGGDSRGGEQYF. CDR3 in DNA: TGTGCCAGCAGCTTAGGCGGGGACTCCAGGGGAGGGGAGCAGTACTTC.

This clonotype came up many times. The chain uses TRBV29-1 and TRBJ1-2; 12 nucleotides align to TRBD1. The V gene end was trimmed by 0 bases and the J gene end by 8 bases; junction bases not matched to a gene: 7. This CDR3 has 15 residues. Germline V CDR1 and CDR2: SQVTM, ANQGSEA. Here the CDR3 DNA reads TGCAGCGTTGAAGAAGGGGACAGGGGGCCTGTGGGCTACACCTTC. It specifies CSVEEGDRGPVGYTF.

This rearrangement joins TRBV5-1 to TRBJ1-1; 9 nucleotides line up with TRBD1. Germline CDR1 and CDR2: SGHRS and YFSETQ. The CDR3 spans 17 residues. Trimming cost V 0 bases and J 4 bases; bases outside gene matches: 10. This CDR3 is CASSLGGQGIRSTEAFF. CDR3 in DNA: TGCGCCAGCAGCTTGGGGGGACAGGGTATTAGGAGCACTGAAGCTTTCTTT.

A word on this clonotype: One base away lies a much larger clone, so this may be a sequencing read error. CDR3 amino acids: CAWSHRGLEQYF. The CDR3 region has the DNA TGTGCCTGGAGTCACCGAGGGTTAGAGCAGTACTTC. The rearrangement links TRBV30 to TRBJ2-7, with a weak D call TRBD2 (5 bases). CDR3 length: 12 amino acids. Trimming took 2 bases from V and 7 from J, leaving 12 bases between them. Germline CDR1 GTSNPN, CDR2 SVGIG (reference sequence).

This clonotype was counted ten times or more. This chain links TRBV3-1 with TRBJ1-5; no reliable D call. This CDR3 comprises 14 residues. Deletions cut 3 bases from V and 2 bases from J, with 8 bases between. The germline V gene has CDR1 LGHDT and CDR2 YNNKEL (reference sequence). CDR3 coding DNA: TGTGCCAGCAGCCAGGGCCGGGGCAATCAGCCCCAGCATTTT. Amino acid sequence: CASSQGRGNQPQHF. Drawing the rest from reference TRBV3-1 and TRBJ1-5, the complete variable domain is DTAVSQTPKYLVTQMGNDKSIKCEQNLGHDTMYWYKQDSKKFLKIMFSYNNKELIINETVPNRFSPKSPDKAHLNLHINSLELGDSAVYFCASSQGRGNQPQHFGDGTRLSIL.